Below, 27 T cell receptor beta chains from the same sample are listed, as sequenced in a study of blood T cell repertoires in COVID-19. The assay was immunoSEQ multiplex PCR, and TCRdb's table has in-frame clones only and misses some. The repertoire includes 150,000 to 160,000 clones, roughly four fifths of them detected once, and about an eighth sits in the top ten. Sequenced sample: peripheral blood. Receptors originate from a woman aged 55-70 years with COVID-19, enrolled during active disease.

V gene TRBV3-1 (or the pseudogene TRBV3-2) combines with J gene TRBJ1-4; D not resolved. With 0 bases removed from V and 7 bases from J, the gap between germline ends came to 9 bases. The CDR3 is made up of 14 amino acids. Germline CDR1 and CDR2: LGHDT and YNNKEL (reference sequence). CDR3 sequence (DNA): TGTGCCAGCAGCCAAGATACGGGAGGTGAAAAACTGTTTTTT. Translation gives CASSQDTGGEKLFF.

The J gene is TRBJ1-2, the V gene TRBV3-1 (or the pseudogene TRBV3-2); tentatively, D is TRBD1 (5 bases). Germline CDR1 LGHDT, CDR2 YNNKEL (reference sequence). The germline V and J ends were trimmed by 0 bases and 4 bases, with 15 bases remaining between them. The CDR3 is 16 amino acids. CDR3 in DNA: TGTGCCAGCAGCCAAGATGGGCAGGGTCCCCCCTATGGCTACACCTTC. Amino acids: CASSQDGQGPPYGYTF.

The chain employs TRBV18 and TRBJ1-1, with D unresolved. The CDR3 is 15 residues long. In germline, CDR1 is KGHSH, CDR2 LQKENI. Deletions cut 3 bases from V and 0 bases from J, with 11 bases between. The CDR3 nucleotides read TGTGCCAGCTCACCTCCACAGCCGATGAACACTGAAGCTTTCTTT. Protein: CASSPPQPMNTEAFF.

CDR3 amino acids: CASTPEAGVTTEAFF. The CDR3, as DNA: TGTGCCAGTACCCCGGAGGCGGGCGTGACCACTGAAGCTTTCTTT. The chain uses TRBV19 and TRBJ1-1, with D hard to call. Trimming shortened V by 7 bases and J by 4 bases, and 19 bases separated the two germline ends. Germline values: CDR1 LNHDA, CDR2 SQIVND (reference sequence). This CDR3 is 15 amino acids long.

This chain connects TRBV6-5 to TRBJ1-4; D not resolved. From germline, CDR1 is MNHEY and CDR2 SVGAGI. Between the trimmed V and J ends, which lost 2 bases and 0 bases, there was a span of 7 bases. CDR3 size: 15 residues. The CDR3 here is CASSYGPATNEKLFF. CDR3 DNA sequence: TGTGCCAGCAGTTACGGTCCAGCAACTAATGAAAAACTGTTTTTT.

The chain has TRBV5-1 and TRBJ2-1; 9 positions match TRBD2. Germline CDR1 reads SGHRS; CDR2 reads YFSETQ. Losses at the gene ends were 0 bases for V and 4 bases for J; bases not matched to a gene: 2. This CDR3 has 15 amino acids. The CDR3 DNA follows: TGCGCCAGCAGCTTGGCTGCGGGAGGGTACAATGAGCAGTTCTTC. This codes for CASSLAAGGYNEQFF.

Notes on this clone: Given a much more abundant clone one base away, this may be a read error. This sample includes further DNA sequences coding for the same CDR3. The chain is built from TRBV5-4 and TRBJ2-7; TRBD2 aligns across 10 bases. This CDR3 region has 16 residues. Germline V lookup: CDR1 SGHNT, CDR2 YYREEE (reference sequence). Written as DNA, the CDR3 is TGTGCCAGCAGCCGGAGAGCGGGAGGGAGCTCCTATGAGCAGTACTTC. It yields the protein CASSRRAGGSSYEQYF.

Remarks on this clone: The junction departs from the called germline gene at one end, perhaps through a read error. The rearrangement links TRBV29-1 to TRBJ1-2, with D maybe TRBD1 (6 bases). The CDR3 is made up of 11 amino acids. Per the germline V gene, CDR1 is SQVTM and CDR2 is ANQGSEA. The DNA for the CDR3 is TGCAGCGTTGAAGTGGGTGGGGGCTTCACCTTC. Its protein product is CSVEVGGGFTF.

This chain links TRBV28 with TRBJ1-5; a possible D gene is TRBD1 (5 bases). The CDR3 has 14 amino acids. Trimming shortened V by 6 bases and J by 3 bases, and 12 bases separated the two germline ends. Germline V gene sequence: CDR1 MDHEN, CDR2 SYDVKM. CDR3 DNA: TGTGCCAGCAGCCCCCCCAGGGCCAATCAGCCCCAGCATTTT. Translation: CASSPPRANQPQHF.

J is TRBJ2-1 and V is TRBV11-3; TRBD2 agrees at 14 bases. The CDR3 is made up of 16 amino acids. J was trimmed by 3 bases and V by 5 bases; bases with no gene match: 3. From germline, CDR1 is SGHNT and CDR2 YENEEA. In DNA, the CDR3 is TGTGCCAGCAGCCCCGGGACTAGCGGGGGCTACAATGAGCAGTTCTTC. This encodes CASSPGTSGGYNEQFF.

The V and J genes are TRBV4-2 and TRBJ2-3, with 7 bases fitting TRBD2. The CDR3 consists of 15 residues. Germline trimming cut 4 bases from V and 4 bases from J; bases unmatched to any gene: 8. Per the germline V gene, CDR1 is LGHNA and CDR2 is YNFKEQ. The CDR3 sequence: CASSREGSPPDTQYF. The CDR3 nucleotides are TGTGCCAGCAGCCGGGAGGGCTCGCCCCCAGATACGCAGTATTTT.

The gene calls are TRBV5-5 and TRBJ2-7; D remains ambiguous. CDR1 SGHKS and CDR2 YYEKEE come from the germline V gene (reference sequence). V was shortened by 2 bases and J by 0 bases, with 6 bases between the two germline ends. The CDR3 totals 13 residues. The CDR3 bases are TGTGCCAGCAGCTTCCCCTCCTCCTACGAGCAGTACTTC. It codes for CASSFPSSYEQYF. Using reference TRBV5-5 and TRBJ2-7 for the parts outside the CDR3, the full variable domain is DAGVTQSPTHLIKTRGQQVTLRCSPISGHKSVSWYQQVLGQGPQFIFQYYEKEERGRGNFPDRFSARQFPNYSSELNVNALLLGDSALYLCASSFPSSYEQYFGPGTRLTVT.

The chain carries TRBV3-1 (or the pseudogene TRBV3-2) and TRBJ1-3, with TRBD1 as a possible D gene (5 bases). V lost 1 base and J 0 bases, leaving 10 bases between the germline ends. The CDR3 contains 16 residues. CDR1 is LGHDT and CDR2 is YNNKEL in the germline V gene (reference sequence). CDR3 amino acids: CASSQGGVGSGNTIYF. DNA for the CDR3: TGTGCCAGCAGCCAAGGGGGCGTCGGCTCTGGAAACACCATATATTTT.

The chain uses TRBV6-1 and TRBJ1-1; 7 bases map to TRBD1. This CDR3 has 13 residues. Germline V lookup: CDR1 MNHNS, CDR2 SASEGT. Trimming took 3 bases from V and 11 from J; bases not matched to a gene: 9. The CDR3 loop reads CASSDRGHDPAFF. CDR3 sequence (DNA): TGTGCCAGCAGTGATAGGGGGCATGATCCCGCTTTCTTT.

The chain joins TRBV5-4 to TRBJ2-2, with D uncertain. The CDR3 has 13 residues. Trimming stripped 7 bases from V and 3 bases from J, with 10 bases between. Germline CDR1 is SGHNT and CDR2 is YYREEE (reference sequence). CDR3 DNA sequence: TGTGCCAGCGGAGAGACTTACACCGGGGAGCTGTTTTTT. Protein product: CASGETYTGELFF.

This clone was seen once. The chain couples TRBV3-1 (or the pseudogene TRBV3-2) to TRBJ1-2; no clear D gene. V lost 0 bases to trimming and J lost 2 bases, with 13 bases between them. The length of the CDR3 is 16 residues. In germline, CDR1 is LGHDT, CDR2 YNNKEL (reference sequence). CDR3 loop: CASSQDEGSPNYGYTF. CDR3 coding DNA: TGTGCCAGCAGCCAAGATGAGGGCAGCCCAAACTATGGCTACACCTTC.

The CDR3 DNA is TGTGCCAGCAGCCGGACTAGCGGGGGTCCGAACACCGGGGAGCTGTTTTTT. Protein sequence: CASSRTSGGPNTGELFF. The V call is TRBV9, the J call TRBJ2-2; 13 bases align to TRBD2. CDR1 and CDR2 (germline): SGDLS, YYNGEE. Trimming took 4 bases from V and 0 from J; bases not matched to a gene: 3. The CDR3 extends over 17 amino acids.

J is TRBJ2-1 and V is TRBV7-3; D remains unclear. V was trimmed by 2 bases and J by 2 bases, leaving 10 bases between them. Per the germline V gene, CDR1 is SGHTA and CDR2 is FQGTGA. This CDR3 contains 15 residues. The CDR3 nucleotides are TGTGCCAGCAGCTTAGGCACGCTAGCCTACAATGAGCAGTTCTTC. Amino acids: CASSLGTLAYNEQFF.

The rearrangement uses TRBV27 and TRBJ2-3; D unclear. CDR3 length: 16 amino acids. V was shortened by 4 bases and J by 2 bases, with 16 bases between the two germline ends. Germline V gene data show CDR1 as MNHEY and CDR2 as SMNVEV (reference sequence). CDR3 loop: CASSSRLAVVTDTQYF. The CDR3 DNA follows: TGTGCCAGCAGTTCCCGTTTAGCCGTTGTCACAGATACGCAGTATTTT.

The sample holds one count of this clone. The chain is built from TRBV19 and TRBJ1-4; D unresolved. From germline, CDR1 is LNHDA and CDR2 SQIVND (reference sequence). V was cut by 6 bases and J by 4 bases, with 6 bases left in between. There are 12 residues in the CDR3. CDR3 region: CASSFYNEKLFF. The CDR3 region has the DNA TGTGCCAGTAGCTTTTATAATGAAAAACTGTTTTTT.

The V and J genes are TRBV19 and TRBJ1-6; 10 positions match TRBD1. J gave up 8 bases and V 3 bases, and 1 base lay outside the gene matches. This CDR3 spans 14 amino acids. Per germline, CDR1 LNHDA and CDR2 SQIVND (reference sequence). The CDR3 DNA sequence: TGTGCCAGTAGTATCGGACAGGGGGATTCACCCCTCCACTTT. This gives the protein CASSIGQGDSPLHF.

The rearrangement uses TRBV6-2 or TRBV6-3 and TRBJ1-2, with 7 nucleotides matching TRBD1. This CDR3 region has 13 residues. Looked up from germline, CDR1 is MNHEY and CDR2 is SVGEGT. Trimming removed 6 bases from V and 4 bases from J; junction bases left unmatched: 5. CDR3 DNA: TGTGCCAGCAGCGTCGACAGGGTCTATGGCTACACCTTC. Translated, it gives CASSVDRVYGYTF.

This rearrangement joins TRBV5-5 to TRBJ2-2; TRBD1 matches at 10 bases. The CDR3 extends over 17 amino acids. CDR1 and CDR2 from the germline V gene are SGHKS and YYEKEE (reference sequence). With 1 base clipped from V and 1 base from J, the junction kept 4 bases outside the gene matches. The CDR3 spells CASSLIGTGVNTGELFF. The CDR3 DNA follows: TGTGCCAGCAGCTTGATCGGGACAGGGGTGAACACCGGGGAGCTGTTTTTT.

V gene TRBV19 combines with J gene TRBJ1-2; D is perhaps TRBD1 (6 bases). The V end lost 3 bases, the J end lost 8 bases, and 13 bases lay between the germline ends. Germline V gene data show CDR1 as LNHDA and CDR2 as SQIVND (reference sequence). The CDR3 contains 13 residues. The CDR3 DNA reads as TGTGCCAGTAGTATCTACAGGGCAGCGGGCTACACCTTC. It specifies CASSIYRAAGYTF.

V is TRBV19 and J is TRBJ1-2; 7 bases map to TRBD1. Unmatched junction bases numbered 4, after V lost 6 bases and J lost 3 bases. CDR1 and CDR2 (germline): LNHDA, SQIVND (reference sequence). The length of the CDR3 is 13 residues. CDR3 sequence reads: CASRFDRDYGYTF. The CDR3 DNA is TGTGCCAGTAGATTCGACAGGGACTATGGCTACACCTTC.

The chain has TRBV6-5 and TRBJ1-2; no reliable D call. V lost 4 bases, J lost 3 bases, and 6 bases lay in between. The CDR3 is 12 amino acids. In germline, CDR1 is MNHEY, CDR2 SVGAGI. This CDR3 reads CASSFLDYGYTF. The CDR3 DNA reads as TGTGCCAGCAGTTTCCTAGACTATGGCTACACCTTC.

The chain employs TRBV2 and TRBJ1-1, with TRBD1 as a possible D gene (6 bases). Germline loops: CDR1 SNHLY, CDR2 FYNNEI. The V end lost 8 bases, the J end lost 6 bases, and 13 bases lay between the germline ends. There are 12 residues in the CDR3. Here the CDR3 DNA reads TGTGCCAGCGCAGACAGGCCCCCTGAAGCTTTCTTT. Translation gives CASADRPPEAFF.